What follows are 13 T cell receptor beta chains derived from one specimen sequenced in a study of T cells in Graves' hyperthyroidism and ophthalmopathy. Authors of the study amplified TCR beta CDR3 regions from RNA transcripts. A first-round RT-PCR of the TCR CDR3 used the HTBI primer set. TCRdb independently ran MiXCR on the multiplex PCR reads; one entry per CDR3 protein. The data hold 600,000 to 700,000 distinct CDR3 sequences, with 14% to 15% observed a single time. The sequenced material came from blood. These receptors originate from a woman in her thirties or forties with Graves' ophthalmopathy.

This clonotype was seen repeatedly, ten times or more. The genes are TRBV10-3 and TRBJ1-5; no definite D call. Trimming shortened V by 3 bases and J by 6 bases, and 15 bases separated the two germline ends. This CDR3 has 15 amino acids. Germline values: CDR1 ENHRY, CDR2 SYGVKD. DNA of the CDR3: TGTGCCATCAGTGATTCTCTCACGCCGAGTCAGCCCCAGCATTTT. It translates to CAISDSLTPSQPQHF.

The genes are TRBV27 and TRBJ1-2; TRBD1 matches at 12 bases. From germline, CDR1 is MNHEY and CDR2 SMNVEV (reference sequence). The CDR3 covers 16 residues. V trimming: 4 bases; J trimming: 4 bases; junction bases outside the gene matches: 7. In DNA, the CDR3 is TGTGCCAGCAGTTCCGGGACAGGGGGCGCGGTCTATGGCTACACCTTC. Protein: CASSSGTGGAVYGYTF.

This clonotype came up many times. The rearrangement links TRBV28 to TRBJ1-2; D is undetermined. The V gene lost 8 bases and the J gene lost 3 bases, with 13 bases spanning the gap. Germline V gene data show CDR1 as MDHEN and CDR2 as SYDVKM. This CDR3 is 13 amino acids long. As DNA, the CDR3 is TGTGCCAGCCAGTTCCCTGAGGACTATGGCTACACCTTC. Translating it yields CASQFPEDYGYTF.

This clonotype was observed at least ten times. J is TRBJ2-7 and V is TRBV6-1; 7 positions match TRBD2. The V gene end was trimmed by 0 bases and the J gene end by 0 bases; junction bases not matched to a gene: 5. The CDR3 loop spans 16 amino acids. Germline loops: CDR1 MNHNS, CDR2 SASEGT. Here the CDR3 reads CASSEALGDYSYEQYF. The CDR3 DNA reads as TGTGCCAGCAGTGAAGCGTTGGGGGACTACTCCTACGAGCAGTACTTC.

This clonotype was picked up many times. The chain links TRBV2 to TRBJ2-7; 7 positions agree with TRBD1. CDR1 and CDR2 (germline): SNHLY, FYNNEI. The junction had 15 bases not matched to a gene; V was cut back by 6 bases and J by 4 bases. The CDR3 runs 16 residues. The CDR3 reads CASSRPRDSLGYEQYF. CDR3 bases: TGTGCCAGCAGCCGTCCCCGGGACAGCTTGGGGTACGAGCAGTACTTC.

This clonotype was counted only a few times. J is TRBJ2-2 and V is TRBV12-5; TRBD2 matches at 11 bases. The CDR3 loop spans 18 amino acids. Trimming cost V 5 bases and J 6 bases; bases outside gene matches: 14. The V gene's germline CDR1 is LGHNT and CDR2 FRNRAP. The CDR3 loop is CASGQPTTSGRRAGELFF. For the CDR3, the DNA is TGTGCTAGTGGTCAACCAACTACTAGCGGGAGAAGGGCCGGGGAGCTGTTTTTT. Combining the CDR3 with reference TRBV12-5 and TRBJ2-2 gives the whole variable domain DARVTQTPRHKVTEMGQEVTMRCQPILGHNTVFWYRQTMMQGLELLAYFRNRAPLDDSGMPKDRFSAEMPDATLATLKIQPSEPRDSAVYFCASGQPTTSGRRAGELFFGEGSRLTVL.

CDR3 amino acids: CASSDRLAGGGEQYF. In DNA form, the CDR3 reads TGTGCCAGCAGTGACCGACTAGCGGGAGGTGGGGAGCAGTACTTC. The rearrangement joins TRBV28 to TRBJ2-7; 13 bases fit TRBD2. CDR3 length: 15 amino acids. Losses at the gene ends were 5 bases for V and 7 bases for J; bases not matched to a gene: 8. The germline V gene encodes CDR1 MDHEN and CDR2 SYDVKM.

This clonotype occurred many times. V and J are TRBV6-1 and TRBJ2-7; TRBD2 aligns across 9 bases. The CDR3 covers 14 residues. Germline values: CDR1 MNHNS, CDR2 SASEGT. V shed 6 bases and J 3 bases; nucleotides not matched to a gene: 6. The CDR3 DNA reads TGTGCCAGCAGAGGGGGACTAGCCGGCTACGAGCAGTACTTC. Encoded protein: CASRGGLAGYEQYF.

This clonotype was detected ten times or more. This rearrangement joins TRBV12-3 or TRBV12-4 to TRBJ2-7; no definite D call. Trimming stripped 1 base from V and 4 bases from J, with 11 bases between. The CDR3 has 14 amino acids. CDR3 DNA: TGTGCCAGCAGTTTAGGGGATACTACTTACGAGCAGTACTTC. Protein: CASSLGDTTYEQYF.

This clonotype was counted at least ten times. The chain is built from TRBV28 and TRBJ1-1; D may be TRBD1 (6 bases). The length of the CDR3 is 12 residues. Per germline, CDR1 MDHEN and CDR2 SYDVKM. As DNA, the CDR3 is TGTGCTCTATCCGGACAGTCTGGACGGGCTTTCTTT. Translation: CALSGQSGRAFF.

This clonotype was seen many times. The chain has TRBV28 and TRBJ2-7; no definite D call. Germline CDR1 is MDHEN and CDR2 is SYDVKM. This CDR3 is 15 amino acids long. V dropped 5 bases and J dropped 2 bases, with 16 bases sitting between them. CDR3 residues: CASSVTWGSAYEQYF. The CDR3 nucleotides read TGTGCCAGCAGTGTGACTTGGGGTTCGGCCTACGAGCAGTACTTC.

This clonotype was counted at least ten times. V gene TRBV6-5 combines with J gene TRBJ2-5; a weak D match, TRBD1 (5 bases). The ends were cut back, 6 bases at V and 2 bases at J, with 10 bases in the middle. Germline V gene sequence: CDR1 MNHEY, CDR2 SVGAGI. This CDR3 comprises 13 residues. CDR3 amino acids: CASRIGQQETQYF. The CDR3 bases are TGTGCCAGCAGGATAGGACAACAAGAGACCCAGTACTTC.

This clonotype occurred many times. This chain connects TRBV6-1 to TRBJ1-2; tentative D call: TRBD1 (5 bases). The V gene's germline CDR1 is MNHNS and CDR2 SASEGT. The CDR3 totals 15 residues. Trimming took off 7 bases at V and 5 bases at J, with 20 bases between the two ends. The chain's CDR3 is CASNKSPTVGYGYTF. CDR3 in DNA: TGTGCCAGCAATAAATCCCCGACAGTCGGGTATGGCTACACCTTC.